This T cell receptor beta chain was recorded in a study of T cell responses to AZD1222 COVID-19 vaccine. Whole-study findings and limits: White British donors predominated, females outnumbered males, and clonal diversity was possibly underestimated.

The germline V gene encodes CDR1 LNHDA and CDR2 SQIVND (reference sequence). V shed 2 bases and J 0 bases; nucleotides not matched to a gene: 4. The CDR3 contains 18 residues. Using immunoSEQ multiplex PCR, the repertoire was profiled, and TCRdb retains in-frame clones only, with some absent. This table holds some 200,000 clones, 90% to 95% found once. This clone was seen once. Its antigen is unidentified. This chain joins TRBV19 and TRBJ2-1; 13 bases agree with TRBD2. The sample consisted of peripheral blood, taken 28 days after the second AZD1222 dose. The TCR sequence derives from an adult who received the AZD1222 COVID-19 vaccine. The CDR3 sequence is CASSIRGLAGISYNEQFF. CDR3 DNA sequence: TGTGCCAGTAGTATAAGGGGACTAGCGGGAATCTCCTACAATGAGCAGTTCTTC.